The sequence of this T cell receptor (beta chain) was determined in a study of post-analysis software for immune sequencing data. Looking at the study overall: The cohort encompassed relapsing-remitting, secondary progressive and progressive-relapsing multiple sclerosis disease courses.

Between the trimmed V and J ends, which lost 2 bases and 10 bases, there was a span of 14 bases. In germline, CDR1 is LGHDT, CDR2 YNNKEL (reference sequence). The CDR3 consists of 13 residues. General observations from the study: Four or five TRBV segments, including TRBV5-6, TRBV5-1 and TRBV20-1, were more frequent in patients than controls. The authors found that F measure strongly co-clustered same-batch samples. Diversity measured as normalized Chao1 was significantly lower in multiple sclerosis patients than in controls.

This clonotype appeared a few times. What it binds is unknown. Libraries were made from TCR beta cDNA, and they carried unique molecular identifiers. TCRdb called the PCR reads again in MiXCR, with one record for every CDR3 protein. The sample carries about half a million distinct CDR3 sequences, under 40% recorded once. J is TRBJ1-1 and V is TRBV3-1; perhaps TRBD1 as D (6 bases). The source of this sequence is a girl aged 2-17 years with multiple sclerosis. The sample taken for sequencing was blood. In nucleotides, the CDR3 is TGTGCCAGCAGCCAATCGGGGGGGCTGGTAGCTTTCTTT. Translated: CASSQSGGLVAFF.